This TCR beta chain was retrieved from a study of cytomegalovirus exposure and HLA in healthy donors. The protocol was immunoSEQ multiplex PCR, while the TCRdb copy is restricted to in-frame clones and leaves out a portion. Here the sample spans over 100,000 clones, roughly 90% being singletons. Germline values: CDR1 SQVTM, CDR2 ANQGSEA. Trimming left V 1 base short and J 4 bases short, with 8 bases between. This CDR3 has 12 amino acids. This chain links TRBV29-1 with TRBJ2-7; D might be TRBD1 (6 bases). The sequenced sample was PBMCs. This TCR came from a woman between 18 and 30 years old in good health and CMV-seronegative. DNA of the CDR3: TGCAGCGTTGAAGCAGGGGATTACGAGCAGTACTTC. It yields the protein CSVEAGDYEQYF.